This T cell receptor (beta chain) was sequenced during a study of spatial heterogeneity in lung cancer. Background on the study: Alpha-chain sequences were consistently detected less often than beta-chain sequences.

The time point was: sample taken at primary tumor resection. No cell sorting; template was whole RNA from tumor, lung tissue or PBMC. Donors were around 70 untreated early-stage non-small cell lung cancer patients. Carried by each TCR cDNA molecule was a unique molecular identifier. TCRdb itself ran the 5' RACE reads through MiXCR, one entry per CDR3 protein. The sample yields 30,000 to 45,000 distinct CDR3 sequences, roughly 5.5% seen once. This clonotype has at least ten counts. The CDR3 covers 13 residues. CDR1 and CDR2 (germline): SGDLS, YYNGEE. Trimming removed 4 bases from V and 3 bases from J, with 8 bases in between.

This material consisted of PBMCs, taken at surgery. This receptor was taken from a female donor with early-stage non-small cell lung cancer. The gene calls are TRBV9 and TRBJ2-1, with D unresolved. The CDR3 bases are TGTGCCAGCAGCCTAGTGGACTACAATGAGCAGTTCTTC. Residues: CASSLVDYNEQFF.